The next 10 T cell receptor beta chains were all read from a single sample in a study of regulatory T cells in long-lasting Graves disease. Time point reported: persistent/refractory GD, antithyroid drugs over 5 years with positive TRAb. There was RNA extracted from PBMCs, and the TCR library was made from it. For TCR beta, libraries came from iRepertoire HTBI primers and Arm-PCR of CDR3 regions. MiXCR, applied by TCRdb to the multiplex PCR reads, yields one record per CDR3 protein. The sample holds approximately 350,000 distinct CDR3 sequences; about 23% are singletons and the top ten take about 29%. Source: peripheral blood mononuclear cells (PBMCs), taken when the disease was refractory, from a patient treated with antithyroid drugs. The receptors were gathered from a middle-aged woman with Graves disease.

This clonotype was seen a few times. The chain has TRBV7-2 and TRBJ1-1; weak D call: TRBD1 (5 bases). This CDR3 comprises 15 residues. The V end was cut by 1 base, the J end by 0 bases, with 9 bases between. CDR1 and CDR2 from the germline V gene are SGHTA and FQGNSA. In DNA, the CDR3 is TGTGCCAGCAGCTTAGGTTCAGGGCTGAACACTGAAGCTTTCTTT. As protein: CASSLGSGLNTEAFF.

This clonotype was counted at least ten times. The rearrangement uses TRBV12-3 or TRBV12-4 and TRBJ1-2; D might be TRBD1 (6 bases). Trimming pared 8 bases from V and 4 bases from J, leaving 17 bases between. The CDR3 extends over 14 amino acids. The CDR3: CASGTGHGGYGYTF. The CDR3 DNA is TGTGCCAGCGGAACAGGGCACGGGGGCTATGGCTACACCTTC.

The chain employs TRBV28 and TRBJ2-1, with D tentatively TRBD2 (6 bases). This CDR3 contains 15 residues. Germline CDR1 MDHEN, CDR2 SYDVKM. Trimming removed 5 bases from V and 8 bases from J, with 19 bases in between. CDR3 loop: CASSLTGTLGHEQFF. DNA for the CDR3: TGTGCCAGCAGTCTGACCGGGACTCTGGGCCATGAGCAGTTCTTC.

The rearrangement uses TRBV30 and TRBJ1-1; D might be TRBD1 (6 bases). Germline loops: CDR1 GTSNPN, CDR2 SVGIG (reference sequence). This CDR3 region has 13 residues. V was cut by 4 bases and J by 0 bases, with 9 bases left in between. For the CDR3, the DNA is TGTGCCTGGAAGGACAGTTTGAACACTGAAGCTTTCTTT. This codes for CAWKDSLNTEAFF.

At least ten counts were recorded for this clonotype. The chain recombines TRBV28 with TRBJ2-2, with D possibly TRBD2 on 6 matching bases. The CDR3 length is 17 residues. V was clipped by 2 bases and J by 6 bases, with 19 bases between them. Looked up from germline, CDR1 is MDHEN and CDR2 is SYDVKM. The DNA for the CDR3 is TGTGCCAGCAGTTTAACCGGGGACTTTAGCAATGCCGGGGAGCTGTTTTTT. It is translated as CASSLTGDFSNAGELFF.

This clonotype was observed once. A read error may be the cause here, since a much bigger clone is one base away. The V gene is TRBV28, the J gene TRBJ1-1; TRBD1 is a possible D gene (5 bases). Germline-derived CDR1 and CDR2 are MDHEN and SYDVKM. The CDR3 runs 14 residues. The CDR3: CASSSGQGGTGAFF. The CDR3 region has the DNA TGTGCCAGCAGTTCCGGGCAGGGCGGCACTGGAGCTTTCTTT.

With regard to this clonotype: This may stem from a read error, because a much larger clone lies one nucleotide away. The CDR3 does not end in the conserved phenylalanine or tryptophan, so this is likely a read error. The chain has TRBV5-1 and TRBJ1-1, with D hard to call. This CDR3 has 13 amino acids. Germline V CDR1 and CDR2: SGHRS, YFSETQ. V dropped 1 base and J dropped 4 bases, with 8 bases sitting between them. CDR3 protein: CASSLRGVTEAFL. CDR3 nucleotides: TGCGCCAGCAGCTTGCGGGGAGTCACTGAAGCTTTCCTT.

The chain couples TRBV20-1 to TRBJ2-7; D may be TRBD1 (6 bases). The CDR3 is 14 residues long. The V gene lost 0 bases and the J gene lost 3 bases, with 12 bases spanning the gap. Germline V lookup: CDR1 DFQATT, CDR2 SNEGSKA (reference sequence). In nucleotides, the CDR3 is TGCAGTGCTAGAGAGAGGCCAGGGGACTACGAGCAGTACTTC. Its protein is CSARERPGDYEQYF.

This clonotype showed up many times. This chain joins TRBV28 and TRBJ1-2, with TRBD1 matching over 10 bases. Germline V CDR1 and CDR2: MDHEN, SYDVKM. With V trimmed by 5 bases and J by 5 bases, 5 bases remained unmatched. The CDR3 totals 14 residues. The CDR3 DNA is TGTGCCAGCAGTCGGGACAGGGGTACATATGGCTACACCTTC. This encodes CASSRDRGTYGYTF.

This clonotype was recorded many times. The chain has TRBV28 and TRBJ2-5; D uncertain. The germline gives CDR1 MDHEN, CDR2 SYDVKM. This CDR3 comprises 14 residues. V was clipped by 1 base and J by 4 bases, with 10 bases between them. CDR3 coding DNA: TGTGCCAGCAGTTTATCTAGGAATGTAGAGACCCAGTACTTC. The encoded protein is CASSLSRNVETQYF.